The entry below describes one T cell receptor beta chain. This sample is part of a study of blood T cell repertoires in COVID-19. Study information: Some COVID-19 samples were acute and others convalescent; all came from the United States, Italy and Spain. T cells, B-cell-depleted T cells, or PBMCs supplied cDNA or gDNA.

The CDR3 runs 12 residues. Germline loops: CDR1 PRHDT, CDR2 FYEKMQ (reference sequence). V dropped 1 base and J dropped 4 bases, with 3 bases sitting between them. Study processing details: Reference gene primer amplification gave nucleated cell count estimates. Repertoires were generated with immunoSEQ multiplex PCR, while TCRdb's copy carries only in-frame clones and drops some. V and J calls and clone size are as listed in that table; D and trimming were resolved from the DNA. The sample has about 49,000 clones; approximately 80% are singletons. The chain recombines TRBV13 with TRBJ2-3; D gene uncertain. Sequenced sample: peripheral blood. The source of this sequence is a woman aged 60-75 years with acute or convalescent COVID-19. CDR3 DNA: TGTGCCAGCAGCTTAGTCGCAGATACGCAGTATTTT. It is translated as CASSLVADTQYF.